The clone carrying this T cell receptor beta chain was picked up many times. This sample was included in a study of regulatory T cells in long-lasting Graves disease. The TCR beta library used iRepertoire HTBI primers with Arm-PCR amplification of CDR3. TCRdb reanalysed the multiplex PCR reads using MiXCR and keeps one entry per CDR3 protein. The repertoire holds 440,000 or so distinct CDR3 sequences, with over 15% as singletons. Noted time point: newly diagnosed GD, antithyroid drugs for less than 3 months. TCR sequences were obtained from RNA taken from PBMCs. These data were likewise used in another study, on T cells in Graves' hyperthyroidism and ophthalmopathy.

The receptor was isolated from a woman in her 30s with Graves disease. This specimen consisted of peripheral blood mononuclear cells (PBMCs), obtained at new diagnosis, from a patient treated with antithyroid drugs.

The CDR3 here is CASSAGQGASIVYGYTF. CDR3 in DNA: TGCGCCAGCAGCGCGGGACAGGGGGCATCTATCGTGTATGGCTACACCTTC. The chain has TRBV5-1 and TRBJ1-2; 12 bases agree with TRBD1. Germline assignment: CDR1 SGHRS and CDR2 YFSETQ. The length of the CDR3 is 17 residues. V lost 4 bases to trimming and J lost 5 bases; unmatched junction nucleotides: 12.